This T cell receptor beta chain was recovered during a study of post-analysis software for immune sequencing data. About the study: The cohort encompassed relapsing-remitting, secondary progressive and progressive-relapsing multiple sclerosis disease courses. Study results and limitations: Samples from one preparation batch, clustered by F measure, grouped strongly together. TRBV5-6, TRBV5-1 and TRBV20-1 were among a few TRBV segments more frequent in patients than controls. Diversity measured as normalized Chao1 was significantly lower in multiple sclerosis patients than in controls.

As concerns this clonotype: Its cognate antigen is unknown.

Germline V CDR1 and CDR2: DFQATT, SNEGSKA (reference sequence). The CDR3 extends over 16 amino acids. The V gene end was trimmed by 6 bases and the J gene end by 2 bases; junction bases not matched to a gene: 10. Unique molecular identifiers featured in each of the TCR beta cDNA libraries. T cells numbering roughly 0.9 to 10 million yielded cDNA molecules that totaled roughly 0.5 million. TCRdb itself ran the PCR reads through MiXCR, one entry per CDR3 protein. This sample has about 820,000 distinct CDR3 sequences, with roughly 58% found just once. The rearrangement links TRBV20-1 to TRBJ2-7, with TRBD2 identical over 13 bases. This sequence originates from a girl between 10 and 17 years old with multiple sclerosis. Sequencing was carried out using blood. CDR3 nucleotide sequence: TGCAGTGCCAAGAGGGGGACTAGCGGGAACACCTACGAGCAGTACTTC. It encodes CSAKRGTSGNTYEQYF.